This T cell receptor beta chain was recorded in a study of blood T cells in healthy people across ages. A sample-barcoded 5' primer and a J-beta primer mix were used in a second PCR of roughly 6 to 12 cycles. TCRdb redid the calling of the 5' RACE reads with MiXCR, one entry per CDR3 protein. The data show fewer than 2,000,000 distinct CDR3 sequences, about 39% seen once. As for this clonotype: What it binds is unknown.

Study conclusions and caveats: Roughly linear age-related decline in beta diversity appeared, significant by age 40.

Germline V CDR1 and CDR2: SGHTA, FQGNSA. V lost 5 bases to trimming and J lost 9 bases; unmatched junction nucleotides: 14. This CDR3 is built from 17 residues. Sequencing was carried out using blood. This TCR came from a human donor in good health. The V and J genes are TRBV7-2 and TRBJ2-1, with TRBD2 matching over 12 bases. The DNA of the CDR3 is TGTGCCAGCAGCCTTAGTCGACTAGCGGGGGCTGGGGGTGAGCAGTTCTTC. This sequence encodes CASSLSRLAGAGGEQFF.